Following are 9 T cell receptor beta chains from one sample sequenced in a study of blood T cell repertoires in COVID-19. Clones were read by immunoSEQ multiplex PCR, and TCRdb kept only the in-frame ones, dropping some. Of 350,000 to 500,000 clones in the sample, around nine tenths are singletons; the top ten hold 1.2% to 1.5%. Sequenced material: PBMCs or T cells enriched from blood (not recorded which). The receptors here all came from a young woman who had been exposed to COVID-19.

The gene calls are TRBV7-6 and TRBJ2-7; 13 bases agree with TRBD2. Trimming took 5 bases from V and 3 from J; bases not matched to a gene: 1. This CDR3 spans 14 amino acids. Germline loops: CDR1 SGHVS, CDR2 FNYEAQ. The CDR3 protein is CASSRTSGGYEQYF. DNA of the CDR3: TGTGCCAGCAGCCGGACTAGCGGGGGCTACGAGCAGTACTTC.

The chain has TRBV28 and TRBJ1-5; D uncertain. Trimming stripped 3 bases from V and 9 bases from J, with 21 bases between. There are 16 residues in the CDR3. The germline gives CDR1 MDHEN, CDR2 SYDVKM. CDR3 DNA sequence: TGTGCCAGCAGTTTCCCCGTCGGGGAACTCGGTCGGCCCCAGCATTTT. Its protein product is CASSFPVGELGRPQHF.

This sequence joins TRBV19 and TRBJ1-6; the D gene is possibly TRBD1 (6 bases). The CDR3 spans 17 residues. Trimming pared 1 base from V and 10 bases from J, leaving 20 bases between. Looked up from germline, CDR1 is LNHDA and CDR2 is SQIVND (reference sequence). CDR3 DNA: TGTGCCAGTAGTATAGGATTCGGTACAGGGCAGGAATCACCCCTCCACTTT. Encoded protein: CASSIGFGTGQESPLHF.

The rearrangement links TRBV6-2 or TRBV6-3 to TRBJ2-7; D call uncertain. The length of the CDR3 is 13 residues. V was shortened by 2 bases and J by 3 bases, with 8 bases between the two germline ends. Germline lookup yields CDR1 MNHEY and CDR2 SVGEGT. The CDR3 DNA reads TGTGCCAGCAGTTACATTCAGATCTACGAGCAGTACTTC. It codes for CASSYIQIYEQYF.

The V and J genes are TRBV6-2 or TRBV6-3 and TRBJ1-6; 12 bases fit TRBD1. J was trimmed by 9 bases and V by 4 bases; bases with no gene match: 4. The length of the CDR3 is 15 residues. The germline V gene has CDR1 MNHEY and CDR2 SVGEGT. CDR3 in amino acids: CASSFVGQGASPLHF. For the CDR3, the DNA is TGTGCCAGCAGTTTCGTGGGACAGGGGGCTTCACCCCTCCACTTT.

The genes are TRBV28 and TRBJ2-5; possible D gene TRBD2, 6 bases. In germline, CDR1 is MDHEN, CDR2 SYDVKM. V was cut by 6 bases and J by 0 bases, with 23 bases left in between. This CDR3 comprises 18 residues. The DNA for the CDR3 is TGTGCCAGCAGCCGACTAGGGGCGGGCCCTGTGAACCAAGAGACCCAGTACTTC. Translating it yields CASSRLGAGPVNQETQYF.

V is TRBV7-9 and J is TRBJ2-7; the D gene is possibly TRBD2 (6 bases). CDR3 length: 15 residues. Trimming took 5 bases from V and 2 from J, leaving 16 bases between them. Germline CDR1 is SEHNR and CDR2 is FQNEAQ (reference sequence). The CDR3 DNA is TGTGCCAGCAGCCTTAGTGGCGGGGATACCTACGAGCAGTACTTC. Protein product: CASSLSGGDTYEQYF.

This rearrangement joins TRBV7-2 to TRBJ2-7; 10 nucleotides align to TRBD2. The V gene end was trimmed by 2 bases and the J gene end by 3 bases; junction bases not matched to a gene: 4. This CDR3 has 15 residues. Germline V lookup: CDR1 SGHTA, CDR2 FQGNSA. DNA for the CDR3: TGTGCCAGCAGCTTAACTAGCGGGATAGTCTACGAGCAGTACTTC. As protein: CASSLTSGIVYEQYF.

The V call is TRBV19, the J call TRBJ1-4, with a possible D match to TRBD1 (6 bases). The CDR3 has 17 amino acids. The germline V gene has CDR1 LNHDA and CDR2 SQIVND (reference sequence). V lost 0 bases and J lost 10, with 21 bases in between. The CDR3, as DNA: TGTGCCAGTAGTATAGATTCCATCTCCGGGGCCAGGGGAAAACTGTTTTTT. Encoded protein: CASSIDSISGARGKLFF.